The TCR beta chain under discussion was sequenced for a study of shared T cell receptors in the human thymus (dated by TCRdb to the early 2020s). Regarding the complete study: The study investigated the way shared, self-reactive T-cell receptor alpha chains are produced in the human thymus.

Notes on this clone: This receptor's antigen is unknown. There are no base qualities to consult, and no much larger clone falls within one base. The sample holds other DNA sequences that translate to the same CDR3.

The protocol used for the library was the immunoSEQ multiplex PCR assay. Imported from immuneACCESS, the table was reduced by TCRdb to in-frame sequences with V and J called. These copies leave out some clones; in studies compared against another copy, an unresolved V gene accounts for under half, and the cause of the remainder is not known. The sample table shows about 660,000 clones, and around 87% are seen once. 0.0094% of the sample comes from the top ten. Between the V and J ends, shortened by 8 bases and 0 bases respectively, the junction contains 8 bases. Measured from the cysteine to the phenylalanine, the CDR3 is 14 residues long. Only CDR3 DNA is held: 42 bases, read in frame from base 1. In the germline V gene, CDR1 corresponds to SNHLY and CDR2 to FYNNEI. This same sample was also part of a study on human thymus T cells. The second publication reports: Donors were immunologically healthy infants undergoing open corrective cardiac surgery for congenital heart defects in Finland. Thymus tissue was obtained as surgical resects removed during corrective cardiac surgery. V and J gene segment usage appeared biased in both thymic and peripheral blood repertoires. Highly overlapping thymic TCR repertoires among unrelated individuals were reported in the related research. The study used 7 to 9 infant thymus samples plus four related peripheral blood samples to characterize TCR alpha and beta repertoires. Donor ages ranging from roughly 7 to 250 days were recorded, and several male and a couple of female infants were included in the cohort. After being mechanically released from the tissue, thymocytes were kept at -70 degrees C in pellets of roughly 10-33 million cells. A QIAsymphony instrument was used to extract genomic DNA from the frozen cell pellets. Using the immunoSEQ multiplex PCR assay, the TCRB and TCRAD loci were amplified from a standardized quantity of quality-controlled genomic DNA. The amplicons covered the V(D)J region and were long enough to include the CDR3 and to identify the V and J genes. The amplicons were sequenced on an Illumina platform via the commercial immunoSEQ service. Primer bias and sequencing errors were corrected as previously described, and TCRAD and TCRB were defined on the basis of the IMGT database. The repertoires were analysed using immunoSEQ Analyzer 3.0 and VDJTools for basic statistics, V/J segment usage, diversity estimates, rarefaction and pairwise overlap. To estimate diversity, the Chao1, ChaoE, Efron-Thisted, Shannon and inverse Simpson indices were applied, and diversity was also estimated on datasets down-sampled to the smallest sample. Repertoire overlap was determined by strict matching of CDR3 nucleotide sequence, V gene and J gene, and Jaccard-based multidimensional scaling clustering was applied. Thymus samples yielded on average about 810,000 unique TCRB clonotypes, compared with roughly 80,000 from blood samples.

The chain is assembled from TRBV2 and TRBJ1-6; the D gene is perhaps TRBD1, from 5 matching bases. This receptor was identified in a boy in the first two years of life with a congenital heart defect. Donor details come from another sample of the same person, matched by shared clones. Sequenced input: thymocytes. The CDR3: CASRGGSYNSPLHF. The DNA sequence is as follows: TGTGCCAGCCGGGGGGGCTCCTATAATTCACCCCTCCACTTT.